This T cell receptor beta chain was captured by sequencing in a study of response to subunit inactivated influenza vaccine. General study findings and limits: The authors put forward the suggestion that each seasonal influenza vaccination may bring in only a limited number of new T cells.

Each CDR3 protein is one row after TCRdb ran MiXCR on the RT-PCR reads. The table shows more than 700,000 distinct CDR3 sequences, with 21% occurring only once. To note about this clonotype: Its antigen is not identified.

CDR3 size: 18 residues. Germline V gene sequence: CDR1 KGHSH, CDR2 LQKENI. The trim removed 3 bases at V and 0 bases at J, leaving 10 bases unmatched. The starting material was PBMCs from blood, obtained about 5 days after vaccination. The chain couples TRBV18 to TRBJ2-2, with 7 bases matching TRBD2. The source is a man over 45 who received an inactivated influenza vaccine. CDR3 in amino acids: CASSPAGRGLTNTGELFF. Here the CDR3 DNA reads TGTGCCAGCTCACCGGCAGGGAGGGGACTAACGAACACCGGGGAGCTGTTTTTT.